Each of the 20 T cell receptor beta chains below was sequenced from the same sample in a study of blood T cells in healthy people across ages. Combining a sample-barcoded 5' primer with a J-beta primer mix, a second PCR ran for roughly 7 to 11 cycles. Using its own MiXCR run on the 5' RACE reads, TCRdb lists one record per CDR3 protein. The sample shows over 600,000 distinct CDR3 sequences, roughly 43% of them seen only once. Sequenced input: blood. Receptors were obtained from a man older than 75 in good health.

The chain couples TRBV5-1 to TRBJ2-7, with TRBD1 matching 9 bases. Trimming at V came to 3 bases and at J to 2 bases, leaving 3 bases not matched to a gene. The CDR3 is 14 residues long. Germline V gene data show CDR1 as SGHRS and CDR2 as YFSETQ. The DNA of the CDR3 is TGCGCCAGCAGCTGGGACAGGGCTCCCTACGAGCAGTACTTC. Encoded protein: CASSWDRAPYEQYF.

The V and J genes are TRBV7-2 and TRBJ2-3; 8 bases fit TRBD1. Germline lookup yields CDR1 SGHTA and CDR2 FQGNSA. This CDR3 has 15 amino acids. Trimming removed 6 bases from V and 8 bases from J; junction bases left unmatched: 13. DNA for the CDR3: TGTGCCAGCAGTTCTGCCGGACAGGGAGTAGGTACGCAGTATTTT. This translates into CASSSAGQGVGTQYF.

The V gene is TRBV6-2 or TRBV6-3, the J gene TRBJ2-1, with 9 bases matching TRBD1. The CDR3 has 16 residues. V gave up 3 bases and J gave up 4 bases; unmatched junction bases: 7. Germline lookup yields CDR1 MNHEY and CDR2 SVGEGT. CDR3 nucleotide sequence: TGTGCCAGCAGTTATTGGGGGACAGGGTCTTACAATGAGCAGTTCTTC. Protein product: CASSYWGTGSYNEQFF.

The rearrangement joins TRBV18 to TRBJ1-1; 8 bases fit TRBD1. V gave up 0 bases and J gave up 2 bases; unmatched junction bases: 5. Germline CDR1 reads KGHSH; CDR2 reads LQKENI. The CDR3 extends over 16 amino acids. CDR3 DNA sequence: TGTGCCAGCTCACCACCGGGACAGGCCAAAAACACTGAAGCTTTCTTT. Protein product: CASSPPGQAKNTEAFF.

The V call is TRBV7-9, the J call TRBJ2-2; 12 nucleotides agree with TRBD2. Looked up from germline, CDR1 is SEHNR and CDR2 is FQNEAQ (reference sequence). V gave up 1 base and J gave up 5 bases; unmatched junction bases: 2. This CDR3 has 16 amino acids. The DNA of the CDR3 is TGTGCCAGCAGCTTAGGACTAGCGGGGGCAACCGGGGAGCTGTTTTTT. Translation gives CASSLGLAGATGELFF.

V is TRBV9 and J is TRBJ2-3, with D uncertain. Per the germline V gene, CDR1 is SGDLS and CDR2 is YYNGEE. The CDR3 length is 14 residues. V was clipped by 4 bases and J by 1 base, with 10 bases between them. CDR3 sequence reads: CASSPPTGTDTQYF. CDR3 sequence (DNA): TGTGCCAGCAGCCCTCCCACTGGCACAGATACGCAGTATTTT.

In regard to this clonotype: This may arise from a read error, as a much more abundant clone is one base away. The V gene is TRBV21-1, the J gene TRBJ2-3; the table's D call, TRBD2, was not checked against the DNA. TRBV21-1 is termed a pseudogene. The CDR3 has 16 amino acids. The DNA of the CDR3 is TGTGCCAGCAGCAAAGGGACTAGCGGTAGCACAGATGCGCAGTATTTT. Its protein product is CASSKGTSGSTDAQYF.

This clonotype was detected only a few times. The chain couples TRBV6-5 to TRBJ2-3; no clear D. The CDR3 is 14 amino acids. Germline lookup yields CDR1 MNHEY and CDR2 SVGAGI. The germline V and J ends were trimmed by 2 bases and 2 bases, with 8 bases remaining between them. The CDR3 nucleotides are TGTGCCAGCAGTTACCTACAGACCACAGATACGCAGTATTTT. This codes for CASSYLQTTDTQYF.

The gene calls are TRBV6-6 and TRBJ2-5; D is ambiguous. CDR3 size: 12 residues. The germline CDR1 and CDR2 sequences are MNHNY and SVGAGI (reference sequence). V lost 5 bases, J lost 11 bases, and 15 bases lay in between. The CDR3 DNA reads TGTGCCAGCAGTCTAGGGCCAGGTCCTCAGTACTTC. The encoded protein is CASSLGPGPQYF.

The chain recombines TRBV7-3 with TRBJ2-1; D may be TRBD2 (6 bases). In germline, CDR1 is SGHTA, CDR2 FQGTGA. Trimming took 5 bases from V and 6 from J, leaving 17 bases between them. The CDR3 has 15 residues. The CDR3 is CASSGGTRLPNEQFF. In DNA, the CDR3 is TGTGCCAGCAGCGGGGGGACTCGACTTCCCAATGAGCAGTTCTTC. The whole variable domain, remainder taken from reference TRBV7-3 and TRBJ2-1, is GAGVSQTPSNKVTEKGKYVELRCDPISGHTALYWYRQSLGQGPEFLIYFQGTGAADDSGLPNDRFFAVRPEGSVSTLKIQRTERGDSAVYLCASSGGTRLPNEQFFGPGTRLTVL.

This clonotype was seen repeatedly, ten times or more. CDR3 DNA: TGTGCCAGCAGGGAAGCGGGAGGCACAGATACGCAGTATTTT. Its protein product is CASREAGGTDTQYF. V and J are TRBV28 and TRBJ2-3, with 8 bases that match TRBD2. CDR1 is MDHEN and CDR2 is SYDVKM in the germline V gene. The CDR3 totals 14 residues. V dropped 6 bases and J dropped 1; count of bases not matched to a gene: 3. The whole variable domain, remainder taken from reference TRBV28 and TRBJ2-3, is DVKVTQSSRYLVKRTGEKVFLECVQDMDHENMFWYRQDPGLGLRLIYFSYDVKMKEKGDIPEGYSVSREKKERFSLILESASTNQTSMYLCASREAGGTDTQYFGPGTRLTVL.

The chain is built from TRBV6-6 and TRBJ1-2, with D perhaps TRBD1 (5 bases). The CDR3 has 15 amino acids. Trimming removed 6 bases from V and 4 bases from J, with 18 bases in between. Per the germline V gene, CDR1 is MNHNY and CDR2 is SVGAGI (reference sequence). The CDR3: CASRDTGASFYGYTF. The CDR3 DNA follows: TGTGCCAGCAGAGATACCGGGGCTTCTTTCTATGGCTACACCTTC.

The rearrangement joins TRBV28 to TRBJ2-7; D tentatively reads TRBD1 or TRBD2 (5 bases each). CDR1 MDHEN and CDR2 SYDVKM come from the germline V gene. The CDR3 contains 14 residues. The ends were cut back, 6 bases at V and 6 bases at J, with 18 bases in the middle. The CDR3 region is CASSRRAQGAEQYF. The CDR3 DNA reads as TGTGCCAGCAGCCGGCGGGCGCAAGGGGCCGAGCAGTACTTC.

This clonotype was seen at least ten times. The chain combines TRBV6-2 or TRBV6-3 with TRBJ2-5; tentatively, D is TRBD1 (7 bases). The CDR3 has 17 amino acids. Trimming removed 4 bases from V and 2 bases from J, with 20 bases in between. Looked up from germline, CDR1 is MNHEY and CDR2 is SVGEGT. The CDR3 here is CASSSPIGGGQQETQYF. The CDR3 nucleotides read TGTGCCAGCAGTTCCCCCATCGGAGGGGGCCAGCAAGAGACCCAGTACTTC.

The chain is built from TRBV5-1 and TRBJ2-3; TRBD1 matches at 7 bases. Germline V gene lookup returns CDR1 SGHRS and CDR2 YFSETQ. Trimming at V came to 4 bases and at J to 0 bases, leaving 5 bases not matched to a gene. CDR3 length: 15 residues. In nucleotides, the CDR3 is TGCGCCAGCAGCCGGCCGGGACAGAGCACAGATACGCAGTATTTT. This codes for CASSRPGQSTDTQYF.

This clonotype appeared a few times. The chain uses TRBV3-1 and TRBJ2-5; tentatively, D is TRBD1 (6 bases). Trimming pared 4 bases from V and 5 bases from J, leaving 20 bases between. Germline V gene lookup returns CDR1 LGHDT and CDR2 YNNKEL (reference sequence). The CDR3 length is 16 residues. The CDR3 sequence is CASSPLKRTVGETQYF. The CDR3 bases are TGTGCCAGCAGCCCTCTAAAGAGGACAGTGGGTGAGACCCAGTACTTC.

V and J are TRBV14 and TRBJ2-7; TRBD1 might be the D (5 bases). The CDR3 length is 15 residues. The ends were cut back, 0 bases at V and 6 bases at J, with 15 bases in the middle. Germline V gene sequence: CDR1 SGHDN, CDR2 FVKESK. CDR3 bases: TGTGCCAGCAGCCAAGATTATTCAGGGTACGGCGAGCAGTACTTC. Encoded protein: CASSQDYSGYGEQYF. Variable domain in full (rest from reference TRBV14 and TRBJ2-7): EAGVTQFPSHSVIEKGQTVTLRCDPISGHDNLYWYRRVMGKEIKFLLHFVKESKQDESGMPNNRFLAERTGGTYSTLKVQPAELEDSGVYFCASSQDYSGYGEQYFGPGTRLTVT.

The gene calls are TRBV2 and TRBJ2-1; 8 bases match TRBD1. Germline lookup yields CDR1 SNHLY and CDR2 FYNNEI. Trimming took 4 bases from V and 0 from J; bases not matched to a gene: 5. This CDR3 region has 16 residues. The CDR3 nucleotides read TGTGCCAGCAGTGCCCACAGGGGGTCCTCCTACAATGAGCAGTTCTTC. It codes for CASSAHRGSSYNEQFF.

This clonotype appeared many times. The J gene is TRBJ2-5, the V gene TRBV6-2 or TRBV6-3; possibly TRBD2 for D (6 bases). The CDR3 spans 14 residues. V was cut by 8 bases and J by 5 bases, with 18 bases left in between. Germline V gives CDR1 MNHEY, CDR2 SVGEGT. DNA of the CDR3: TGTGCCAGCTCGCTGGGGGGAATTCTGGAGACCCAGTACTTC. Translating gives CASSLGGILETQYF.

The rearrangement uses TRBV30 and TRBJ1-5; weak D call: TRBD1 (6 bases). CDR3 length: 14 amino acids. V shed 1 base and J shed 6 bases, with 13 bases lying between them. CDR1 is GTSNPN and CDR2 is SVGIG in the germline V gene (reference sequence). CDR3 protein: CAWSGGARGQPQHF. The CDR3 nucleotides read TGTGCCTGGAGTGGGGGGGCCCGGGGTCAGCCCCAGCATTTT.